What follows are 8 T cell receptor beta chains derived from one specimen sequenced in a study of glioma-infiltrating T cells. Using RNA template, CDR3s of TCR alpha and beta were amplified with iRepertoire arm-PCR. TCRdb ran MiXCR on the multiplex PCR reads and lists one entry per CDR3 protein. This table holds 300,000 to 400,000 distinct CDR3 sequences, 41% found once. The sample comprised glioma tissue, nonneoplastic brain tissue, or PBMCs (not recorded which). These receptors were taken from a human donor with low-grade glioma or glioblastoma, undergoing nonglioma brain surgery, or in good health (not recorded which).

The rearrangement uses TRBV7-8 and TRBJ2-1; no clear D gene. V lost 7 bases, J lost 3 bases, and 7 bases lay in between. CDR3 length: 12 amino acids. CDR1 is SGHVS, CDR2 FQNEAQ, per germline. CDR3 sequence: CASNLIYNEQFF. The DNA for the CDR3 is TGTGCCAGCAACTTGATCTACAATGAGCAGTTCTTC.

The genes are TRBV11-2 and TRBJ2-7, with D possibly called TRBD1 or TRBD2 (5 bases each). V was shortened by 6 bases and J by 1 base, with 13 bases between the two germline ends. Germline CDR1 SGHAT, CDR2 FQNNGV. The length of the CDR3 is 14 residues. CDR3 nucleotides: TGTGCCAGCAGTCAAGTGAGGGGTTCCTACGAGCAGTACTTC. Its translation: CASSQVRGSYEQYF.

As regards this clonotype: At one end the junction does not follow the germline gene, possibly because of a read error. The chain joins TRBV24-1 to TRBJ1-6; 10 bases map to TRBD1. The CDR3 contains 14 residues. CDR1 is KGHDR, CDR2 SFDVKD, per germline. CDR3 protein: CASSVDRGNSPLHF. The CDR3 DNA sequence: TGTGCCAGCAGTGTGGACAGGGGGAATTCACCCCTCCACTTT.

Details on this clonotype: Given the absence of the conserved phenylalanine or tryptophan at the CDR3 end, a read error is likely. The CDR3 region has the DNA TGTGCCGCTGGGCCTCAGGCCTCACCCCTCCACCTT. This gives the protein CAAGPQASPLHL. The chain couples TRBV6-2 or TRBV6-3 to TRBJ1-6; D is uncertain. V dropped 11 bases and J dropped 10 bases, with 15 bases sitting between them. The length of the CDR3 is 12 residues. CDR1 is MNHEY and CDR2 is SVGEGT in the germline V gene.

The CDR3 loop is CASTDERGNTEAFF. CDR3 bases: TGTGCCAGCACCGACGAGAGGGGAAACACTGAAGCTTTCTTT. The chain joins TRBV5-5 to TRBJ1-1; D possibly corresponds to TRBD1 (5 bases). The V end lost 6 bases, the J end lost 2 bases, and 14 bases lay between the germline ends. The CDR3 length is 14 residues. Germline CDR1 SGHKS, CDR2 YYEKEE (reference sequence).

The V and J genes are TRBV27 and TRBJ2-4, with 16 bases aligning to TRBD2. This CDR3 is built from 19 residues. Germline trimming cut 1 base from V and 1 base from J; bases unmatched to any gene: 4. Looked up from germline, CDR1 is MNHEY and CDR2 is SMNVEV (reference sequence). Here the CDR3 reads CASSLWGLAGGPAKNIQYF. CDR3 bases: TGTGCCAGCAGTTTATGGGGACTAGCGGGAGGGCCGGCCAAAAACATTCAGTACTTC.

This clonotype was recorded at least ten times. V and J are TRBV20-1 and TRBJ2-4; D unclear. Germline V gene data show CDR1 as DFQATT and CDR2 as SNEGSKA (reference sequence). The V and J ends lost 1 base and 8 bases respectively, with 12 bases between them. CDR3 length: 13 residues. CDR3 region: CSARGGIDDIQYF. DNA of the CDR3: TGCAGTGCTAGAGGTGGGATAGATGACATTCAGTACTTC.

The chain links TRBV29-1 to TRBJ1-4, with D possibly matching TRBD1 (5 bases). Trimming removed 3 bases from V and 11 bases from J, with 13 bases in between. Germline V gene sequence: CDR1 SQVTM, CDR2 ANQGSEA. This CDR3 has 12 amino acids. CDR3 loop: CSVEGGGPKLFF. The CDR3 DNA sequence: TGCAGCGTTGAGGGGGGGGGACCGAAACTGTTTTTT.